This T cell receptor (beta chain) was found in a study of blood T cell repertoires in COVID-19 (dated by TCRdb to between 2020 and 2021). In terms of the full investigation: The collaborator samples originated in the United States, Italy and Spain and spanned the acute and convalescent phases of COVID-19. The prospective study material was composed of cDNA or gDNA derived from T cells, B-cell-depleted T cells, or PBMCs. The dataset comprised deeply sampled blood TCRbeta repertoires from subjects exposed to, actively infected with, or recovered from COVID-19. The repertoires were released in a freely available public database intended as a resource for research on the immune response to SARS-CoV-2. The samples were drawn from the first 160 participants of the ongoing ImmuneRACE study and from over a thousand subjects provided by 6 global collaborators. A de-identified subject ID, COVID-19 status, age in years and sex were almost always included in the sample metadata. HLA class I and class II types, where available, came from metadata supplied by the sample provider rather than from assay-based typing. Broader findings and caveats from the paper: Clinical and demographic metadata were provided uncurated, with the amount varying by source and participant.

TCRbeta CDR3 regions were amplified from genomic DNA using the immunoSEQ Assay, a bias-controlled multiplex PCR. The authors' pipeline ran thus. The number of nucleated cells in each sample was estimated by amplification of reference gene primers within the assay. To quantify the absolute abundance of each unique TCRbeta CDR3 rearrangement, sequence reads were collapsed and filtered. For each sample, productive Simpson clonality was calculated as the square root of Simpson's diversity index over productive rearrangements. TCRdb re-hosts the immuneACCESS table, in-frame sequences only. Its copies lack some clones; in the studies checked, an unresolved V gene accounts for under half of them, and the cause for the rest is not known. V, J and clone size were drawn from that table, and D and trimming were deduced from the DNA. Counted in this sample were roughly 400,000 clones; more than 70% of them appeared once. The ten largest make up about 1.5% of the sample.

Inclusive of the bounding cysteine and phenylalanine, the CDR3 is 14 residues long. The sequence is cut down to CDR3 DNA, 42 bases in frame from base 1. CDR1 and CDR2, looked up from the germline V gene, are SGHDN and FVKESK. The junction shows trimming of 3 bases on V and 7 bases on J, and the gene matches do not reach 4 bases of it. Participants in the prospective study were enrolled through a virtual design, were aged 18 to 89 years, and lived in roughly 25 United States geographic areas. In the prospective study, cohorts were assigned on the basis of participant-reported clinical history obtained from a screening survey and a study questionnaire. Exposed participants had been in contact with someone with a PCR-confirmed or clinician-diagnosed COVID-19 case within 2 weeks of study entry. Mobile phlebotomists in the prospective study collected whole blood, serum and a nasopharyngeal or oropharyngeal swab from every participant. Prospective study participants could optionally give additional blood draws and questionnaires over an approximately 2-month period. Blood samples from the prospective study were shipped frozen or at room temperature prior to DNA extraction.

For this clone: The clone's antigen remains unknown. Within one base of it there is no much larger clone, and no base qualities were kept.

Sequencing was carried out using PBMCs or T cells enriched from blood (not recorded which). Here the chain combines TRBV14 and TRBJ2-3; TRBD1 fits 10 bases in the junction. This TCR was sampled from a woman younger than 30 who had been exposed to COVID-19. Here is the DNA: TGTGCCAGCAGCCAGGGACAGGGGCCCTATACGCAGTATTTT. This codes for CASSQGQGPYTQYF. The entire variable domain, with the stretches around the CDR3 drawn from the reference TRBV14 and TRBJ2-3 proteins, is EAGVTQFPSHSVIEKGQTVTLRCDPISGHDNLYWYRRVMGKEIKFLLHFVKESKQDESGMPNNRFLAERTGGTYSTLKVQPAELEDSGVYFCASSQGQGPYTQYFGPGTRLTVL.